This T cell receptor beta chain was identified during a study of blood T cell repertoires in COVID-19. In the study overall: Samples taken during acute and convalescent COVID-19 were collected in the United States, Italy and Spain. Sources were T cells, B-cell-depleted T cells, or PBMCs; the material itself was cDNA or gDNA.

The germline V gene encodes CDR1 SGHAT and CDR2 FQNNGV. CDR3 length equals 16 residues. Trimming cost V 7 bases and J 0 bases, with 15 bases left between them. Authors' analysis steps: Estimated nucleated cell counts came from reference gene primer amplification. The assay was immunoSEQ multiplex PCR, and TCRdb's table has in-frame clones only and misses some. That table supplies the V and J calls and clone size; D and trimming were determined from the DNA. Of a few hundred thousand clones listed, just under 90% are singletons. V and J are TRBV11-2 and TRBJ2-2; a possible D gene is TRBD2 (6 bases). The sample was peripheral blood. The TCR sequence derives from a man in his sixties who had recovered from COVID-19. CDR3 region: CASTTTGLANTGELFF. The CDR3 region has the DNA TGTGCCAGCACCACTACGGGACTCGCGAACACCGGGGAGCTGTTTTTT.